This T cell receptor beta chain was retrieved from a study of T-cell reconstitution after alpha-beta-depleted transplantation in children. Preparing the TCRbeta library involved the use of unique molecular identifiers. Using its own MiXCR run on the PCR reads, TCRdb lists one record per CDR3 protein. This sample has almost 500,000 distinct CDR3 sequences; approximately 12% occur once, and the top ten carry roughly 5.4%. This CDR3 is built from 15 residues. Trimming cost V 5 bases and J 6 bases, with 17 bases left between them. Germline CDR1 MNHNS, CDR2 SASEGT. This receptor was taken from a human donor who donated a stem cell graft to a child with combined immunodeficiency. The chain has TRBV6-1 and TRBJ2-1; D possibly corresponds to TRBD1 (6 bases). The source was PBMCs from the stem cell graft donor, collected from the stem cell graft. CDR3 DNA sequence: TGTGCCAGCAGTCCAGACCCCAGGGGCATCAATGAGCAGTTCTTC. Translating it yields CASSPDPRGINEQFF.